This TCR beta chain was obtained from a study of T cell changes during pregnancy in multiple sclerosis. Only in-frame clones appear in the TCRdb table, and some are missing; sequencing was by immunoSEQ multiplex PCR. The data show roughly 30,000 clones, around 90% seen once. The receptor was isolated from a female donor in good health, enrolled as a control in a pregnancy study. The material was CD4+ T cells from peripheral blood mononuclear cells, obtained in the first trimester of pregnancy.

CDR3 protein: CASSPPPGYEQYF. CDR3 coding DNA: TGTGCCAGCAGCCCTCCCCCGGGGTACGAGCAGTACTTC. The chain uses TRBV7-2 and TRBJ2-7, with D possibly being TRBD2 (5 bases). The CDR3 runs 13 residues. Trimming removed 5 bases at V and 4 bases at J, with 12 bases between. Germline CDR1 SGHTA, CDR2 FQGNSA.